This T cell receptor beta chain was documented in a study of T cell changes during pregnancy in multiple sclerosis. Sequencing used immunoSEQ multiplex PCR; TCRdb keeps in-frame clones, though not all of them. The sample includes around 57,000 clones, 91% seen only once; the top ten take about 2.3%. V gave up 7 bases and J gave up 7 bases; unmatched junction bases: 7. Looked up from germline, CDR1 is GTSNPN and CDR2 is SVGIG (reference sequence). This CDR3 is built from 15 residues. J is TRBJ2-2 and V is TRBV30; the match to TRBD2 covers 15 bases. This sample comprised peripheral blood, obtained in the third trimester of pregnancy. The receptor was derived from a female donor in good health, enrolled as a control in a pregnancy study. The CDR3 DNA reads as TGTGCCTCCGGGACTAGCGGGGGGTTTAGCGGGGAGCTGTTTTTT. It yields the protein CASGTSGGFSGELFF.